The TCR beta chain under discussion was sequenced for a study of blood T cell repertoires in COVID-19. At the level of the study: Material from acute and convalescent COVID-19 was sourced from the United States, Italy and Spain.

The CDR3 has 14 residues. The germline V gene encodes CDR1 LGHDT and CDR2 YNNKEL (reference sequence). Trimming cost V 0 bases and J 4 bases, with 9 bases left between them. As processed by the authors: How many nucleated cells were present was estimated from reference gene primer amplification. Method: immunoSEQ multiplex PCR; TCRdb's copy keeps in-frame clones and lacks some. V and J calls and clone size are those listed in that table; D and trimming were worked out from the DNA. The sample records 250,000 to 300,000 clones, roughly 90% being singletons. The rearrangement links TRBV3-1 (or the pseudogene TRBV3-2) to TRBJ1-2; the D gene is possibly TRBD1 (5 bases). The specimen sequenced was peripheral blood. This receptor was obtained from a man in his forties or fifties with acute or convalescent COVID-19. Written as DNA, the CDR3 is TGTGCCAGCAGCCAAGAGGGGCACGGCTATGGCTACACCTTC. It translates to CASSQEGHGYGYTF.